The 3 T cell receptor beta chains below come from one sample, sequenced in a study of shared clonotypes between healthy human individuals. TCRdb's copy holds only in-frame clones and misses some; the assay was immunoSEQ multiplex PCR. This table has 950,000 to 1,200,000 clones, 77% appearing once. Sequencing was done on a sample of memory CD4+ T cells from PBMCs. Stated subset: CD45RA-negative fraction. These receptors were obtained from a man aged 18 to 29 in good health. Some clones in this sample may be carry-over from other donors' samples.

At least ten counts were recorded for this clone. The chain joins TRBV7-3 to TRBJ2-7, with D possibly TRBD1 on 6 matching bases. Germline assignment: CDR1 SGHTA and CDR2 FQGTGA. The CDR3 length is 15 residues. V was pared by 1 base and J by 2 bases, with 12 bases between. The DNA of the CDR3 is TGTGCCAGCAGCTTAATCGGGACAACTACCTACGAGCAGTACTTC. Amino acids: CASSLIGTTTYEQYF. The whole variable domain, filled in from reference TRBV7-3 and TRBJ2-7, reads GAGVSQTPSNKVTEKGKYVELRCDPISGHTALYWYRQSLGQGPEFLIYFQGTGAADDSGLPNDRFFAVRPEGSVSTLKIQRTERGDSAVYLCASSLIGTTTYEQYFGPGTRLTVT.

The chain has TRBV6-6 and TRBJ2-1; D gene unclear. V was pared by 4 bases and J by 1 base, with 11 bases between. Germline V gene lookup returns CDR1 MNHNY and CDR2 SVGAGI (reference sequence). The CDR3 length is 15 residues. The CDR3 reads CASSSTGSSYNEQFF. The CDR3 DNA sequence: TGTGCCAGCAGTTCAACTGGTTCGTCCTACAATGAGCAGTTCTTC.

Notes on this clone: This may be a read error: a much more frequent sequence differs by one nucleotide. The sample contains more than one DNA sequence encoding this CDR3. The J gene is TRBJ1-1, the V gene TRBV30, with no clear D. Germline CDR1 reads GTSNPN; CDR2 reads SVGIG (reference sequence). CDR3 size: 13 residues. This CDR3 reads CAWTESGYAEAFF. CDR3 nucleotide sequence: TGTGCCTGGACCGAATCGGGGTACGCTGAAGCCTTCTTT.